This T cell receptor (beta chain) emerged from a study of cytomegalovirus exposure and HLA in healthy donors. Notes on the study in general: Presence/absence analyses treated sequencing depth as roughly uniform across donors. Researchers reported from a later analysis that most CMV-associated TCR beta chains appeared HLA-restricted. It was reported that the classifier diagnosed cytomegalovirus status with high specificity and sensitivity in both the original and validation cohorts.

It was with 60 Vbeta and 13 Jbeta primers that the PCR ran. Repertoires were generated with immunoSEQ multiplex PCR, while TCRdb's copy carries only in-frame clones and drops some. The top ten clones hold approximately 1.3% of a sample with about 140,000 clones, just under 85% of them seen once. In germline, CDR1 is SGDLS, CDR2 YYNGEE. The CDR3 spans 13 residues. Losses at the gene ends were 4 bases for V and 1 base for J; bases not matched to a gene: 1. For this clone: The antigen is undetermined.

The source material was PBMCs. The receptor was derived from a man aged 25-45 years in good health and CMV-seropositive. The V call is TRBV9, the J call TRBJ1-1, with TRBD1 matching over 7 bases. Here the CDR3 DNA reads TGTGCCAGCAGCCAGGGGGGGAACACTGAAGCTTTCTTT. Its protein product is CASSQGGNTEAFF.